This T cell receptor (beta chain) was retrieved from a study of T cells in Graves' hyperthyroidism and ophthalmopathy. Whole-study findings and limits: The model made its ophthalmopathy prediction, and onset followed a median 6.5 months later.

Diagnoses used clinical symptoms, serum thyroxine and TRAb, thyroid ultrasound and orbital computed tomography. Amplified regions were TCR beta CDR3 sequences from RNA transcripts. An initial round of RT-PCR targeting the TCR CDR3 relied on the HTBI primer set. Using its own MiXCR run on the multiplex PCR reads, TCRdb lists one record per CDR3 protein. The sample comprises 700,000 to 950,000 distinct CDR3 sequences, approximately 36% of which are singletons, and around 30% rests with the top ten. This clonotype was observed many times. The antigen remains unidentified. Germline V gives CDR1 ENHRY, CDR2 SYGVKD. The CDR3 totals 15 residues. V was pared by 7 bases and J by 5 bases, with 7 bases of the junction left unmatched.

The specimen was blood. This sequence originates from a middle-aged woman with Graves' hyperthyroidism. This chain links TRBV10-3 with TRBJ1-3; TRBD1 matches 11 bases. For the CDR3, the DNA is TGTGCCATCACTCCGGGACAGGGGGTTCGAAACACCATATATTTT. Protein product: CAITPGQGVRNTIYF.